This TCR beta chain emerged from a study of control samples from healthy donors and cancer patients. The method was immunoSEQ multiplex PCR; TCRdb's version includes in-frame clones alone and lacks a portion of them. The repertoire has approximately 9,100 clones, 91% of them found once; the top ten carry approximately 20%. The germline V gene has CDR1 LNHDA and CDR2 SQIVND (reference sequence). V shed 5 bases, J shed 6 bases, and the junction held 10 bases outside the gene matches. This CDR3 has 16 amino acids. The clonotype was recovered from a man in his 60s with colorectal cancer. The gene calls are TRBV19 and TRBJ2-1; 10 bases are shared with TRBD2. Material for sequencing was PBMCs. CDR3 in amino acids: CASSVPGLAKPNEQFF. The CDR3 coding sequence is TGTGCCAGTAGTGTCCCGGGACTAGCGAAACCCAATGAGCAGTTCTTC.